This entry concerns a single TCR beta chain. Germline CDR1 is SGHTS and CDR2 is YDEGEE. There are 16 residues in the CDR3. The germline V and J ends were trimmed by 4 bases and 6 bases, with 23 bases remaining between them. The entry originates in a study of T-cell memory formation after mild COVID-19. MiXCR, run by TCRdb on the 5' RACE reads, gives a single entry per CDR3 protein. The sample yields 170,000 or so distinct CDR3 sequences, 20% to 25% seen once. The rearrangement joins TRBV5-8 to TRBJ2-7; possibly TRBD1 or TRBD2 for D (5 bases each). Input material: PBMCs or a T cell subset sorted from them (not recorded which). The clonotype was recovered from an adult woman who had mild COVID-19 (a few samples of this study predate the infection). Cell type and time point are not known. CDR3 protein: CASSNDPGPLLGEQYF. CDR3 DNA sequence: TGTGCCAGCAGCAATGACCCGGGACCACTGCTGGGCGAGCAGTACTTC. Full variable domain (remainder filled in from reference TRBV5-8 and TRBJ2-7): EAGVTQSPTHLIKTRGQQATLRCSPISGHTSVYWYQQALGLGLQFLLWYDEGEERNRGNFPPRFSGRQFPNYSSELNVNALELEDSALYLCASSNDPGPLLGEQYFGPGTRLTVT.